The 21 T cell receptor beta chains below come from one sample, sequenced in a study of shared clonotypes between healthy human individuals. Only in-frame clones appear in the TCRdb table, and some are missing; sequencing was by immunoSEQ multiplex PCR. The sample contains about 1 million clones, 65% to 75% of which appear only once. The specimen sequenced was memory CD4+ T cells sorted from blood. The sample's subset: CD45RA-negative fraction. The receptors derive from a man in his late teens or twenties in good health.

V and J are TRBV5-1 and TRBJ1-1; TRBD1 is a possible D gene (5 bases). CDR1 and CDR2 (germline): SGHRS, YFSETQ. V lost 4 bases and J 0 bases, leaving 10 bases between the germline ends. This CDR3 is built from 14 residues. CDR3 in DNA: TGCGCCAGCAGCCTCCAGACAGTGAACACTGAAGCTTTCTTT. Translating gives CASSLQTVNTEAFF. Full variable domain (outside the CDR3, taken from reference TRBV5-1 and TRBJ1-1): KAGVTQTPRYLIKTRGQQVTLSCSPISGHRSVSWYQQTPGQGLQFLFEYFSETQRNKGNFPGRFSGRQFSNSRSEMNVSTLELGDSALYLCASSLQTVNTEAFFGQGTRLTVV.

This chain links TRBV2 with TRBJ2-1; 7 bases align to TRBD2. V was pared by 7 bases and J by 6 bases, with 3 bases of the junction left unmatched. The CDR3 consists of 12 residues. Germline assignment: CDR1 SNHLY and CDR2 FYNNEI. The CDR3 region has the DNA TGTGCCAGCAAGCTAGCGGCCAATGAGCAGTTCTTC. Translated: CASKLAANEQFF.

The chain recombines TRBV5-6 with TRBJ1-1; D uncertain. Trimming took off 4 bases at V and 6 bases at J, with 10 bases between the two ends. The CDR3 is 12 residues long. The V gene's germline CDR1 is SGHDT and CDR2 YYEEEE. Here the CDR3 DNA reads TGTGCCAGCAGCGCATCTTCTCCTGAAGCTTTCTTT. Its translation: CASSASSPEAFF.

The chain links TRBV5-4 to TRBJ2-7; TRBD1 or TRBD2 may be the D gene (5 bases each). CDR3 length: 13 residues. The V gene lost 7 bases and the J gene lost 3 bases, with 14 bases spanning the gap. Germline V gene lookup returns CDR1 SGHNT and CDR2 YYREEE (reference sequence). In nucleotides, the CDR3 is TGTGCCAGCGGGGAGCAGGGTGGCTACGAGCAGTACTTC. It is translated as CASGEQGGYEQYF. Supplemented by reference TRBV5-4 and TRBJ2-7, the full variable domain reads ETGVTQSPTHLIKTRGQQVTLRCSSQSGHNTVSWYQQALGQGPQFIFQYYREEENGRGNFPPRFSGLQFPNYSSELNVNALELDDSALYLCASGEQGGYEQYFGPGTRLTVT.

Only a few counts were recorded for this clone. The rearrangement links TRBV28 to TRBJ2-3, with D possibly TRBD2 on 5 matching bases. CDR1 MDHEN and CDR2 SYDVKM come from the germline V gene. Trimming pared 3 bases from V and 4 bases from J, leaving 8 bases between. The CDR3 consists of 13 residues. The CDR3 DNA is TGTGCCAGCAGTTTTTCGGGGTCAGATACGCAGTATTTT. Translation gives CASSFSGSDTQYF.

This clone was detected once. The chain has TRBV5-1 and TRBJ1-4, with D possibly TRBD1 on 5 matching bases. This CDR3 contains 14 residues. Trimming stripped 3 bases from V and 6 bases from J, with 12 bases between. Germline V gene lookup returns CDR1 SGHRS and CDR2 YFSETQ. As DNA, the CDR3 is TGCGCCAGCAGCTCCGGGACCCGGGATGAAAAACTGTTTTTT. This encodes CASSSGTRDEKLFF.

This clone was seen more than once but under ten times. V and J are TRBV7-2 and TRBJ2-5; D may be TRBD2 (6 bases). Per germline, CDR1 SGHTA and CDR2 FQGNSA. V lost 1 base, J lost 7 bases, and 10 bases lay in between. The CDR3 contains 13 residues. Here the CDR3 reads CASSLEAGGTQYF. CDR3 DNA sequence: TGTGCCAGCAGCTTAGAAGCGGGCGGGACCCAGTACTTC.

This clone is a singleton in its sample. Here the CDR3 reads CASRKGLGANTGELFF. The DNA for the CDR3 is TGTGCCAGCAGGAAAGGACTGGGGGCGAACACCGGGGAGCTGTTTTTT. The J gene is TRBJ2-2, the V gene TRBV9, with D perhaps being TRBD1 or TRBD2 (5 bases each). Trimming shortened V by 5 bases and J by 0 bases, and 14 bases separated the two germline ends. Germline V gene lookup returns CDR1 SGDLS and CDR2 YYNGEE. The CDR3 has 16 amino acids.

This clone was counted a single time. The CDR3 region is CASSSGQGGQYF. The CDR3 DNA reads TGTGCCAGCAGCAGTGGACAGGGCGGGCAGTACTTC. The J gene is TRBJ2-7, the V gene TRBV7-9; TRBD1 matches at 8 bases. The CDR3 spans 12 residues. Germline V gene data show CDR1 as SEHNR and CDR2 as FQNEAQ (reference sequence). V was pared by 5 bases and J by 9 bases, with 6 bases of the junction left unmatched.

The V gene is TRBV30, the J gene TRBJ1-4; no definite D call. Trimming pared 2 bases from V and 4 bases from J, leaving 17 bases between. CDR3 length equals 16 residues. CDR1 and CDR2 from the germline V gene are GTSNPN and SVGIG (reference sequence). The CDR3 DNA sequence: TGTGCCTGGAGTCCCCACACGAGGCAGTTTAATGAAAAACTGTTTTTT. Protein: CAWSPHTRQFNEKLFF.

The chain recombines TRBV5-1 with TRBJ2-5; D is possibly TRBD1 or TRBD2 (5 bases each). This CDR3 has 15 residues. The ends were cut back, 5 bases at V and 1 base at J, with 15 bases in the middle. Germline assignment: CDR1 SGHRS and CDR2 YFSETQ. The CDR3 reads CASRTGTLSQETQYF. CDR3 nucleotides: TGCGCCAGCAGGACCGGGACGCTGAGCCAAGAGACCCAGTACTTC.

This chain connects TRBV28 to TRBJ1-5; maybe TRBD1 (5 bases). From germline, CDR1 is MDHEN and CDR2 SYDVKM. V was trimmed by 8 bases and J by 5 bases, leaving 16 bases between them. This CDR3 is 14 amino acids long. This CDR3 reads CASSISRGDQPQHF. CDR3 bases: TGTGCCAGCTCGATATCGAGGGGAGATCAGCCCCAGCATTTT.

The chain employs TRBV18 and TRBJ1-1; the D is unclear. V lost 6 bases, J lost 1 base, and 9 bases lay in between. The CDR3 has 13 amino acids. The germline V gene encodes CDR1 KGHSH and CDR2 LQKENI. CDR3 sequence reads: CASSFQENTEAFF. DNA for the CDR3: TGTGCCAGCTCCTTCCAAGAGAACACTGAAGCTTTCTTT.

As DNA, the CDR3 is TGTGCCAGCAGTTTTGGACGGGGAGCCTACGAGCAGTACTTC. Translation: CASSFGRGAYEQYF. V gene TRBV27 combines with J gene TRBJ2-7; weak D call: TRBD2 (5 bases). The length of the CDR3 is 14 residues. The V and J ends lost 3 bases and 2 bases respectively, with 11 bases between them. The germline V gene has CDR1 MNHEY and CDR2 SMNVEV (reference sequence).

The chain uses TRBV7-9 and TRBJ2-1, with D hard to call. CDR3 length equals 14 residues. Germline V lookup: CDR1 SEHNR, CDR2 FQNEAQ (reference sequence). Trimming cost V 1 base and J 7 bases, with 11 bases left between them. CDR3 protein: CASSLVAVGNEQFF. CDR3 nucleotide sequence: TGTGCCAGCAGCTTAGTCGCGGTTGGGAATGAGCAGTTCTTC.

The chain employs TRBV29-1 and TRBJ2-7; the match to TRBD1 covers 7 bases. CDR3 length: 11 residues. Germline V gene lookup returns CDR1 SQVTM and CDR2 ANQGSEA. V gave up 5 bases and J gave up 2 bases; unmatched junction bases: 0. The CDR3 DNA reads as TGCAGCGTTCAGGGGGCCTACGAGCAGTACTTC. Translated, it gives CSVQGAYEQYF.

CDR3 region: CASSLAGGGRSPLHF. Here the CDR3 DNA reads TGCGCCAGCAGCTTGGCCGGCGGGGGGCGGTCACCCCTCCACTTT. The V and J genes are TRBV5-1 and TRBJ1-6; the D gene is possibly TRBD1 (6 bases). The V end was cut by 0 bases, the J end by 10 bases, with 14 bases between. This CDR3 is built from 15 residues. Germline values: CDR1 SGHRS, CDR2 YFSETQ.

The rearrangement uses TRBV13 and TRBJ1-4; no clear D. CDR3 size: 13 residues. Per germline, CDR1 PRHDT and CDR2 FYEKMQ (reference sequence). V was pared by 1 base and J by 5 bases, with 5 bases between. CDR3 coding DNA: TGTGCCAGCAGCTTAGCCAGCAATGAAAAACTGTTTTTT. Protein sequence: CASSLASNEKLFF.

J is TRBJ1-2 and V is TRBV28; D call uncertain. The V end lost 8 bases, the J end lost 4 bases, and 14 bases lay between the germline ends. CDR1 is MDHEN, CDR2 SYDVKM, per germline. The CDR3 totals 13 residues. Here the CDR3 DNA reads TGTGCCAGCCTCCGGGCAGGACCCTATGGCTACACCTTC. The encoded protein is CASLRAGPYGYTF.

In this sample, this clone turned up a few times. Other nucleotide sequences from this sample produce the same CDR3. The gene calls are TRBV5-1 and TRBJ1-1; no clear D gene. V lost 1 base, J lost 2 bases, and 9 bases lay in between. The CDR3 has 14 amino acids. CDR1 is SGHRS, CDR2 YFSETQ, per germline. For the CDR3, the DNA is TGCGCCAGCAGCTTGATGGCGGGAAACACTGAAGCTTTCTTT. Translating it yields CASSLMAGNTEAFF.

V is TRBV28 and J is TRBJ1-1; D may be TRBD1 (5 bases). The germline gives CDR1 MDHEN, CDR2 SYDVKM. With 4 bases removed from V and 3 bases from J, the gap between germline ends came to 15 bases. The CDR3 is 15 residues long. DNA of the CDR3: TGTGCCAGCAGTTCCGGGGGAGTTCGGGACACTGAAGCTTTCTTT. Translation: CASSSGGVRDTEAFF.